This TCR beta chain appears in the sequencing data of a study of blood T cell repertoires in COVID-19. Whole-study context: Whether acute or convalescent, the COVID-19 samples came from the United States, Italy and Spain. Sample material is recorded as cDNA or gDNA derived from T cells, B-cell-depleted T cells, or PBMCs.

From germline, CDR1 is LGHNA and CDR2 YSLEER. Trimming cost V 4 bases and J 6 bases, with 19 bases left between them. This CDR3 has 15 amino acids. Using immunoSEQ multiplex PCR, the repertoire was profiled, and TCRdb retains in-frame clones only, with some absent. The table records about 280,000 clones, less than 90% of them present only once. The chain combines TRBV4-3 with TRBJ2-7; tentative D call: TRBD2 (6 bases). The TCR was taken from a human donor in a cohort sampled during active COVID-19. The sequenced sample consisted of peripheral blood. The CDR3 nucleotides read TGCGCCAGCAGCCCCGGCACTAACCGGGGGTTCGAGCAGTACTTC. Its protein product is CASSPGTNRGFEQYF.